This T cell receptor (beta chain) was recovered during a study of blood T cells in healthy people across ages. Primers used in a second PCR of roughly 7 to 12 cycles were a sample-barcoded 5' primer and a J-beta primer mix. TCRdb processed the 5' RACE reads anew with MiXCR; each CDR3 protein has one entry. The sample lists hundreds of thousands of distinct CDR3 sequences, 44% occurring once. The CDR3 spans 15 residues. The V and J ends lost 4 bases and 4 bases, in that order; junction bases with no gene match: 9. CDR1 and CDR2 (germline): SGHKS, YYEKEE (reference sequence). This clonotype has just a few counts.

Sequencing used blood. The gene calls are TRBV5-5 and TRBJ1-2, with TRBD1 matching over 8 bases. The receptor's source is a man aged 55-75 years in good health. The DNA of the CDR3 is TGTGCCAGCAGCCTAAGCGGGACAGGAGCCTATGGCTACACCTTC. Its translation is CASSLSGTGAYGYTF.